The entry below describes one T cell receptor (beta chain). Its specific antigen is unknown. No base-level quality is on record; no much larger clone is a single base apart. CDR1 MNHEY and CDR2 SVGAGI were looked up in the germline V gene. From the cysteine up to the phenylalanine, the CDR3 has a length of 15 residues. Kept here is only the CDR3 DNA, which spans 45 bases and is read in frame from base 1. The V end gives up 1 base and the J end 4 bases, leaving 5 bases in the junction not matched to a gene. The CDR3 regions of human TCRbeta chains were analyzed by immunosequencing. The authors' analysis ran thus. Repertoire TCRs were matched against a reference library of SARS-CoV-2-specific TCRs generated with the MIRA antigen-specificity platform. Breadth was defined as the fraction of unique TCRs that were SARS-CoV-2-associated, and depth was defined as the fraction of total T cells that were SARS-CoV-2-associated. Using the MIRA data, each spike-specific TCR was mapped to the spike region that the TCR reacts to and placed in a CD4 or CD8 class. Log10-transformed breadth and depth values were compared by one-way ANOVA with Sidak's multiple comparisons tests. TCRdb holds this immuneACCESS table with in-frame rearrangements only. Some clones are missing; in checked studies, unresolved V genes explain under half, and the rest has no known cause. Clone size and V and J calls were adopted from that table, with D and trimming inferred from the DNA. This sample comprises tens of thousands of clones, 65% to 85% of them detected only once. The ten largest account for 2.5% to 3% of the sample.

The data were taken from a study of T cell responses to AZD1222 COVID-19 vaccine (dated by TCRdb to the early 2020s). A note on the overall study: AZD1222 recipients given second doses at about 4 weeks or at about 12 weeks were pooled, since spike-specific TCR depth and breadth were not found to differ between the two schedules. A total of about 240 trial participants underwent TCR sequencing, of whom 207 received two doses of AZD1222 and roughly 25 received two doses of the MenACWY control vaccine. Trial participants were enrolled by age into 18-55, 56-69 and 70-plus year subgroups, with roughly 160, 29 and 62 TCR-sequenced participants respectively. The investigation overall reported the following: No day 14 peak-response samples were available, so repertoires were characterized only after the peak T cell response. Vaccine-associated CD4 TCRs spanned the whole spike protein, with dominant responses in regions 160-218 and 743-854. Participants were mostly white British, with more females than males. The authors suggested clonal diversity may have been underestimated. In the small 56-69-year group, the increase in depth fell short of significance, most likely because of low power. Conclusions about previously exposed vaccinees are limited because only 6 or 7 AZD1222 recipients were SARS-CoV-2 seropositive at baseline. Reportedly, close to half of the unique spike-specific TCRs recognized epitopes lying outside the regions that are mutated in the B.1.351 and B.1.1.7 variants. After two AZD1222 doses, spike-specific TCR breadth and depth were significantly higher than at day 0 and than in MenACWY recipients.

The time point label, read with the paper, signifies: baseline before first vaccination. Vaccinee samples came from UK trials COV001 and COV002, including a single-blind randomized controlled phase 2/3 trial of AZD1222 (ChAdOx1 nCoV-19) in healthy adults. For TCRbeta chain sequencing, PBMC samples were collected from trial participants at day 0 and at day 28 after the second dose. The sequence came from an adult in good health. The material sequenced was peripheral blood, taken on day 0 of AZD1222 vaccination. The chain is made from TRBV6-5 and TRBJ2-7; 9 central bases correspond to TRBD1. The CDR3 region reads CASSYWPGQGYEQYF. The nucleotide sequence reads as follows: TGTGCCAGCAGTTACTGGCCGGGACAGGGATACGAGCAGTACTTC.